This T cell receptor beta chain derives from a study of shared clonotypes between healthy human individuals. A single count supports this clone. Measured with immunoSEQ multiplex PCR; TCRdb has only the in-frame clones, and not every one. The table shows some 530,000 clones, with over 70% occurring only once. The CDR3 is made up of 18 amino acids. Germline assignment: CDR1 LNHNV and CDR2 YYDKDF (reference sequence). The V gene end was trimmed by 0 bases and the J gene end by 0 bases; junction bases not matched to a gene: 9. The source of this sequence is a woman aged 40 to 50 in good health. Some clones in this sample may be carry-over from other donors' samples. The chain uses TRBV15 and TRBJ1-2; 8 bases match TRBD1. Sequencing was carried out using PBMCs. The CDR3 DNA reads as TGTGCCACCAGCAGAGATCATCAGGGGGCCACCCCTAACTATGGCTACACCTTC. This gives the protein CATSRDHQGATPNYGYTF.